This T cell receptor (beta chain) derives from a study of T cells in Graves' hyperthyroidism and ophthalmopathy. The CDR3 loop spans 15 amino acids. The trim removed 6 bases at V and 0 bases at J, leaving 4 bases unmatched. Germline V CDR1 and CDR2: DFQATT, SNEGSKA (reference sequence). Study conclusions and caveats: Most clonotypes expanded in the thyroid (above 0.001) were also present in blood. A 13 V-J signature model discriminated ophthalmopathy versus stable hyperthyroidism.

This clonotype has just a few counts. What it recognizes is unknown. Authors of the study amplified TCR beta CDR3 regions from RNA transcripts. Primed by the HTBI set, a first-round RT-PCR was run on the TCR CDR3. TCRdb reanalysed the multiplex PCR reads using MiXCR and keeps one entry per CDR3 protein. The sample lists under 800,000 distinct CDR3 sequences; around 15% were seen once. The study excluded patients with uncontrolled infection, other autoimmune disease, pregnancy or lactation. The chain is built from TRBV20-1 and TRBJ2-6; 8 nucleotides agree with TRBD2. The sample was blood. The clonotype comes from a woman between 18 and 30 years old with Graves' hyperthyroidism. The CDR3 region has the DNA TGCAGTGCACCAGCGGGGGTCTCTGGGGCCAACGTCCTGACTTTC. Amino acids: CSAPAGVSGANVLTF.